These 10 T cell receptor beta chains were sequenced from one sample in a study of blood T cell repertoires in COVID-19. Using immunoSEQ multiplex PCR, the repertoire was profiled, and TCRdb retains in-frame clones only, with some absent. The table includes over 350,000 clones, about 89% detected once. Sequenced material: peripheral blood. The source is a woman between 25 and 40 years old with acute or convalescent COVID-19.

Notes on this clone: Other DNA sequences within the sample encode an identical CDR3. This rearrangement joins TRBV18 to TRBJ1-5, with 8 positions matching TRBD1. Germline-derived CDR1 and CDR2 are KGHSH and LQKENI. V dropped 3 bases and J dropped 2; count of bases not matched to a gene: 0. This CDR3 comprises 14 residues. The CDR3 here is CASSPGQGNQPQHF. CDR3 nucleotide sequence: TGTGCCAGCTCACCGGGACAGGGCAATCAGCCCCAGCATTTT.

The CDR3 reads CASTPRTGSDTEAFF. CDR3 sequence (DNA): TGTGCCAGCACTCCCCGAACAGGGTCGGACACTGAAGCTTTCTTT. V usage is TRBV6-5 and J usage is TRBJ1-1; TRBD1 is a possible D gene (6 bases). V lost 7 bases to trimming and J lost 3 bases, with 18 bases between them. The CDR3 contains 15 residues. Germline lookup yields CDR1 MNHEY and CDR2 SVGAGI.

A note on this clone: This specimen includes other DNA sequences encoding the same CDR3. The J gene is TRBJ1-1, the V gene TRBV12-3 or TRBV12-4; 8 bases align to TRBD1. J lost 2 bases, V lost 5 bases, and 1 base had no gene match. The CDR3 has 13 amino acids. CDR3 sequence (DNA): TGTGCCAGCAGTACAGGGGGAAACACTGAAGCTTTCTTT. Its protein product is CASSTGGNTEAFF.

This sequence joins TRBV5-1 and TRBJ1-5; tentatively, D is TRBD1 (6 bases). Germline CDR1 reads SGHRS; CDR2 reads YFSETQ. Trimming took 0 bases from V and 7 from J, leaving 14 bases between them. The CDR3 extends over 15 amino acids. For the CDR3, the DNA is TGCGCCAGCAGCTTGGACAGGGAGGGGAGACAGCCCCAGCATTTT. This encodes CASSLDREGRQPQHF.

The gene calls are TRBV4-1 and TRBJ1-5, with D hard to call. Germline V gene lookup returns CDR1 MGHRA and CDR2 YSYEKL. This CDR3 region has 11 residues. Trimming pared 8 bases from V and 10 bases from J, leaving 12 bases between. As DNA, the CDR3 is TGCGCCAGCGGATCAACGGGACCCCAGCATTTT. It is translated as CASGSTGPQHF.

V usage is TRBV5-4 and J usage is TRBJ2-7; TRBD1 matches at 7 bases. V lost 4 bases, J lost 6 bases, and 7 bases stayed unmatched. Germline V CDR1 and CDR2: SGHNT, YYREEE (reference sequence). The CDR3 runs to 13 residues. The CDR3 DNA sequence: TGTGCCAGCAGCCCAACAGGGGTTGGCGAGCAGTACTTC. It translates to CASSPTGVGEQYF.

The chain combines TRBV25-1 with TRBJ2-5; maybe TRBD2 (5 bases). Germline CDR1 reads MGHDK; CDR2 reads SYGVNS. Trimming removed 4 bases at V and 4 bases at J, with 10 bases between. CDR3 length: 13 residues. The CDR3 spells CASSAGGRETQYF. CDR3 coding DNA: TGTGCCAGCAGTGCCGGAGGAAGAGAGACCCAGTACTTC.

This clone was counted a single time. The V call is TRBV5-1, the J call TRBJ2-1, with 10 bases aligning to TRBD1. Germline CDR1 reads SGHRS; CDR2 reads YFSETQ. J lost 0 bases, V lost 4 bases, and 13 bases had no gene match. CDR3 size: 19 residues. The CDR3: CASSARDRGPASSYNEQFF. The DNA for the CDR3 is TGCGCCAGCAGCGCCCGGGACAGGGGTCCCGCGAGCTCCTACAATGAGCAGTTCTTC.

V and J are TRBV28 and TRBJ1-5; no firm D call. With 3 bases removed from V and 3 bases from J, the gap between germline ends came to 12 bases. Germline CDR1 reads MDHEN; CDR2 reads SYDVKM. The CDR3 totals 15 residues. The CDR3, as DNA: TGTGCCAGCAGTTTTATCGGGGTCAACAATCAGCCCCAGCATTTT. Its translation is CASSFIGVNNQPQHF. The whole variable domain, remainder taken from reference TRBV28 and TRBJ1-5, is DVKVTQSSRYLVKRTGEKVFLECVQDMDHENMFWYRQDPGLGLRLIYFSYDVKMKEKGDIPEGYSVSREKKERFSLILESASTNQTSMYLCASSFIGVNNQPQHFGDGTRLSIL.

V gene TRBV6-5 combines with J gene TRBJ2-5; D is ambiguous. The CDR3 sequence is 11 residues long. Germline CDR1 is MNHEY and CDR2 is SVGAGI. V was pared by 2 bases and J by 6 bases, with 4 bases between. The CDR3 bases are TGTGCCAGCAGTTACAAGCAGACCCAGTACTTC. Protein sequence: CASSYKQTQYF.